This T cell receptor (beta chain) came from a study of CD8 T cells in ankylosing spondylitis. General observations from the study: Characteristic, it appeared, of ankylosing spondylitis blood was a TCR beta motif of eight highly homologous variants. CD8+ by phenotype, disease-linked clones were relatively rare in peripheral blood.

Each CDR3 protein is one row after TCRdb ran MiXCR on the 5' RACE reads. The repertoire holds 150,000 to 200,000 distinct CDR3 sequences, 11% seen once, with 25% to 35% in the top ten. This clonotype was counted a few times. Its antigen remains unknown. The V and J ends lost 5 bases and 1 base respectively, with 12 bases between them. CDR3 size: 15 residues. Germline CDR1 DFQATT, CDR2 SNEGSKA (reference sequence). Sequencing was done on a sample of blood, either unsorted or a sorted T cell fraction (not recorded which). The chain links TRBV20-1 to TRBJ1-6; D unclear. The clonotype comes from a male donor with ankylosing spondylitis or in good health (not recorded which). DNA for the CDR3: TGCAGTGCTGCTGGGATAGGGTCCTATAATTCACCCCTCCACTTT. Translated: CSAAGIGSYNSPLHF.